This entry lists 3 T cell receptor beta chains sequenced from one sample in a study of technical replicates of blood from four donors (TCRdb year 2017). Preparation of the library involved the immunoSEQ multiplex PCR assay. The source is immuneACCESS, and TCRdb retained only in-frame sequences with V and J called. Part of the clones is not carried over; for the studies checked, unresolved V genes explain less than half of this, and the remainder is unexplained. The sample includes more than 80,000 clones, with 95% observed a single time. Under 0.35% of the sample lies in the top ten. Sequencing was carried out using T cells isolated from PBMCs. The receptors here all came from a human donor in good health.

The rearrangement links TRBV28 to TRBJ2-1, with 8 positions matching TRBD2. Trimming took 3 bases from V and 4 from J; bases not matched to a gene: 8. CDR3 length equals 16 residues. Looked up from germline, CDR1 is MDHEN and CDR2 is SYDVKM. CDR3 bases: TGTGCCAGCAGTTTTAATCCTAGCGGGTTTTACAATGAGCAGTTCTTC. This encodes CASSFNPSGFYNEQFF.

This clone was recorded only once. The chain carries TRBV4-2 and TRBJ2-2; 8 nucleotides align to TRBD1. This CDR3 is built from 19 residues. The germline CDR1 and CDR2 sequences are LGHNA and YNFKEQ. V gave up 4 bases and J gave up 3 bases; unmatched junction bases: 16. DNA of the CDR3: TGTGCCAGCAGCCGTCGTCCAAAGGCTGGACAGGGAGACACCGGGGAGCTGTTTTTT. Encoded protein: CASSRRPKAGQGDTGELFF.

As for this clone: Compared with germline, one end of the junction differs, possibly owing to a read error. This sequence joins TRBV20-1 and TRBJ2-3, with 8 bases identical to TRBD2. CDR3 size: 11 residues. The germline V gene encodes CDR1 DFQATT and CDR2 SNEGSKA (reference sequence). CDR3 nucleotides: TGCAGTGCTAGACCTCCACTAGCGGCCCCTTTT. Its protein is CSARPPLAAPF.